A selection of T cell receptor beta chains follows, all from one sample in a study of CDR3 diversity in severe acne. Using its own MiXCR run on the PCR reads, TCRdb lists one record per CDR3 protein. The table has some 84,000 distinct CDR3 sequences, 51% seen once. What was sequenced was blood. The origin of the receptors is a male donor in good health, without acne. Each CDR3 is given with its conserved first and last residue. D genes are given only for firm matches. Only some rows state a clone size, as once, few, many or a class for expanded clones.

len	abundance	d_gene	v_gene	j_gene	CDR3aa	CDR3nt
17	many	TRBD1	TRBV10-3	TRBJ1-5	CAISESKWTGLEQPQHF	TGTGCCATCAGTGAGTCGAAGTGGACAGGGCTGGAGCAGCCCCAGCATTTT
14	few	TRBD1	TRBV29-1	TRBJ2-7	CSVGGQGRTYEQYF	TGCAGCGTTGGGGGACAGGGGAGGACCTACGAGCAGTACTTC
13	few	-	TRBV7-6	TRBJ2-7	CASSMGARREQYF	TGTGCCAGCAGCATGGGCGCGAGGCGCGAGCAGTACTTC
15	-	-	TRBV25-1	TRBJ1-5	CASSSAGTEDQPQHF	TGTGCCAGCAGTTCAGCCGGGACGGAGGATCAGCCCCAGCATTTT
15	-	-	TRBV7-8	TRBJ2-7	CASSSLRWPYYEQYF	TGTGCCAGCAGCTCCCTTCGATGGCCCTACTACGAGCAGTACTTC
12	-	-	TRBV2	TRBJ1-3	CASSVAGSTIYF	TGTGCCAGCAGTGTGGCTGGAAGCACCATATATTTT
17	-	TRBD1	TRBV5-1	TRBJ1-3	CASSLVGTGIRGNTIYF	TGCGCCAGCAGCTTGGTAGGGACAGGGATCCGTGGAAACACCATATATTTT
15	few	TRBD1	TRBV6-1	TRBJ1-3	CASSERTGDGDTIYF	TGTGCCAGCAGTGAACGGACAGGGGATGGAGACACCATATATTTT
15	-	-	TRBV10-1	TRBJ1-2	CASSESFWQGGGYTF	TGCGCCAGCAGTGAGTCGTTTTGGCAGGGTGGCGGCTACACCTTC
16	once	-	TRBV7-2	TRBJ1-2	CASSLIGGNLNYGYTF	TGTGCCAGCAGCTTAATAGGGGGTAACCTCAACTATGGCTACACCTTC
15	medium-sized	-	TRBV24-1	TRBJ2-2	CATSDPVLNTGELFF	TGTGCCACCAGTGATCCGGTTCTGAACACCGGGGAGCTGTTTTTT
15	-	-	TRBV11-2	TRBJ1-6	CASSPRQNPNSPLHF	TGTGCCAGCAGCCCGCGACAGAATCCTAATTCACCCCTCCACTTT
14	-	-	TRBV20-1	TRBJ1-4	CSASLPATNEKLFF	TGCAGTGCTAGCCTCCCCGCAACTAATGAAAAACTGTTTTTT
14	-	-	TRBV9	TRBJ2-7	CASSATPQGYEQYF	TGTGCCAGCAGCGCCACCCCCCAGGGATACGAGCAGTACTTC
14	many	-	TRBV4-2	TRBJ1-1	CASSAQSSGTEAFF	TGTGCCAGCAGCGCGCAGTCCAGCGGCACTGAAGCTTTCTTT
17	-	-	TRBV6-1	TRBJ1-2	CATALNSAGDSLHGYTF	TGTGCCACCGCCCTTAACTCTGCAGGGGACTCCCTCCATGGCTACACCTTC